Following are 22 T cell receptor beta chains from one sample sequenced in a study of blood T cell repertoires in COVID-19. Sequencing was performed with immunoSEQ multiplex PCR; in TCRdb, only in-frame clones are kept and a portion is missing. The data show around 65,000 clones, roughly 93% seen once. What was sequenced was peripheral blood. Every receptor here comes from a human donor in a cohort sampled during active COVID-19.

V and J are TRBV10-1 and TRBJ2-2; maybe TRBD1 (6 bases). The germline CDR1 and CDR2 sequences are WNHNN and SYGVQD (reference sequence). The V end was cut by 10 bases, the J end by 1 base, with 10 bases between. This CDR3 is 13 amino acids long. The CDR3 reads CATSGQNTGELFF. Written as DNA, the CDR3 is TGCGCCACCTCGGGACAGAACACCGGGGAGCTGTTTTTT.

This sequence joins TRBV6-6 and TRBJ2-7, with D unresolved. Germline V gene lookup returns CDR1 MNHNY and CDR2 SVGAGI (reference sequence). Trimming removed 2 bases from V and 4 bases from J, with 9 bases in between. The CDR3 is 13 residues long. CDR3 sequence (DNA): TGTGCCAGCAGTTACATGAACTCATACGAGCAGTACTTC. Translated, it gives CASSYMNSYEQYF.

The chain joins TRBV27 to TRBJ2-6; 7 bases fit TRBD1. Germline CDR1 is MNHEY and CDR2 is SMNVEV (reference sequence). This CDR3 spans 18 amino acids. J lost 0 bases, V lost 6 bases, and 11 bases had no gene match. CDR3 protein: CASRSFIGQVSGANVLTF. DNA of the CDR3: TGTGCCAGCAGGTCATTTATTGGACAGGTCTCTGGGGCCAACGTCCTGACTTTC. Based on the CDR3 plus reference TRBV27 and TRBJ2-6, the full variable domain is EAQVTQNPRYLITVTGKKLTVTCSQNMNHEYMSWYRQDPGLGLRQIYYSMNVEVTDKGDVPEGYKVSRKEKRNFPLILESPSPNQTSLYFCASRSFIGQVSGANVLTFGAGSRLTVL.

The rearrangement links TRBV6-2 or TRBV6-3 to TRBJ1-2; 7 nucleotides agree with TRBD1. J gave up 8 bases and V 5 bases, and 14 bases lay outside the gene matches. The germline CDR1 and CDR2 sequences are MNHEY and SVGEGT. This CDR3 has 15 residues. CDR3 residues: CASSPFGGGRGGYTF. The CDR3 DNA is TGTGCCAGCAGTCCCTTCGGAGGGGGCAGGGGGGGCTACACCTTC.

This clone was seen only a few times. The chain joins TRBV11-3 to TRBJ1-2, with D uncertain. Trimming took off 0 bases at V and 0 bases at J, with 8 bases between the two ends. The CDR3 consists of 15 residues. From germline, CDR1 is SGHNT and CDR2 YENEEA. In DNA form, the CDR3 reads TGTGCCAGCAGCTTAGATGCGGGGTCTAACTATGGCTACACCTTC. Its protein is CASSLDAGSNYGYTF.

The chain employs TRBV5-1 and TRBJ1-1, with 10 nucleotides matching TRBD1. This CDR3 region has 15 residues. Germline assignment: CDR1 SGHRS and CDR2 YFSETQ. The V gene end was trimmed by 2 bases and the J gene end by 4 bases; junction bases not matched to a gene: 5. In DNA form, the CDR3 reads TGCGCCAGCAGCTTCCCGGGACAGGGGAGCACTGAAGCTTTCTTT. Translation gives CASSFPGQGSTEAFF. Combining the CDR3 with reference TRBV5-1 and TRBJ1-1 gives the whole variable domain KAGVTQTPRYLIKTRGQQVTLSCSPISGHRSVSWYQQTPGQGLQFLFEYFSETQRNKGNFPGRFSGRQFSNSRSEMNVSTLELGDSALYLCASSFPGQGSTEAFFGQGTRLTVV.

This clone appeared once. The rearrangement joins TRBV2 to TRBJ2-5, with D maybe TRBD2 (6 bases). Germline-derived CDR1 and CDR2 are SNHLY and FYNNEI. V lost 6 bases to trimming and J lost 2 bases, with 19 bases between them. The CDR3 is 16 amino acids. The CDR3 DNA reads TGTGCCAGCAGGCCGGGTGGGCGGGATATTCAAGAGACCCAGTACTTC. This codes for CASRPGGRDIQETQYF.

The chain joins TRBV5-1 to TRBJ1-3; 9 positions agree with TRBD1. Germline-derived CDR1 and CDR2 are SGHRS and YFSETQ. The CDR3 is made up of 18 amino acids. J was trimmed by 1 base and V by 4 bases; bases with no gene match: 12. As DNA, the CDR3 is TGCGCCAGCAGCCCGGACAGGGGAGTACGTTTGTCTGGAAACACCATATATTTT. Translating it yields CASSPDRGVRLSGNTIYF. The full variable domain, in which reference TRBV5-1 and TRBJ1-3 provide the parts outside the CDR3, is KAGVTQTPRYLIKTRGQQVTLSCSPISGHRSVSWYQQTPGQGLQFLFEYFSETQRNKGNFPGRFSGRQFSNSRSEMNVSTLELGDSALYLCASSPDRGVRLSGNTIYFGEGSWLTVV.

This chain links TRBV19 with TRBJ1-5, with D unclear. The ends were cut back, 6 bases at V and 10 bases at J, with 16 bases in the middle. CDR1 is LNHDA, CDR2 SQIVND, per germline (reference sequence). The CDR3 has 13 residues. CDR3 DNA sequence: TGTGCCAGTAGCTCCACGGGATGGGGACCCCAGCATTTT. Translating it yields CASSSTGWGPQHF.

The CDR3 nucleotides read TGTGCCAGCAGTTATAGCTCCGCCGGATCCTACGAGCAGTACTTC. This gives the protein CASSYSSAGSYEQYF. The chain has TRBV6-6 and TRBJ2-7; D remains ambiguous. Looked up from germline, CDR1 is MNHNY and CDR2 is SVGAGI (reference sequence). Trimming cost V 3 bases and J 1 base, with 13 bases left between them. The CDR3 sequence is 15 residues long.

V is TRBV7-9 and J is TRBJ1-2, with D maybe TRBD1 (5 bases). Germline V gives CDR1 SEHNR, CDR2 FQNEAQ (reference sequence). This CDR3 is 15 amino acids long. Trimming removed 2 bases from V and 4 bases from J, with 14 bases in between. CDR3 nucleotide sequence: TGTGCCAGCAGCTTACTCCCTGACAGCCTCTATGGCTACACCTTC. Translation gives CASSLLPDSLYGYTF.

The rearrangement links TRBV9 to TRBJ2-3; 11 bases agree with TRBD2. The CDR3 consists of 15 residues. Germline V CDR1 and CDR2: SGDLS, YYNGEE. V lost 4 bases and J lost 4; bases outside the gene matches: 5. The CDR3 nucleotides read TGTGCCAGCAGCCCAACTAGCGGGAGTGCAGATACGCAGTATTTT. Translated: CASSPTSGSADTQYF.

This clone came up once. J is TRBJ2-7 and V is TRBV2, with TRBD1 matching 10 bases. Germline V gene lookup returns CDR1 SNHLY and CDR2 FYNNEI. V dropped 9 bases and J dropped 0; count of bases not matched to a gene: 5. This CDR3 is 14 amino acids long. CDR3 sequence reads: CARNRDRGSYEQYF. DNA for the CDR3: TGTGCCAGGAACCGGGACAGGGGCTCCTACGAGCAGTACTTC.

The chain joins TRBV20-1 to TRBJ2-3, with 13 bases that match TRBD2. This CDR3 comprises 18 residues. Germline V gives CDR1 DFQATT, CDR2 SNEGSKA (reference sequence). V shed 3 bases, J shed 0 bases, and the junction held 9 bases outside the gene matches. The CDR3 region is CSASSGLAGQASTDTQYF. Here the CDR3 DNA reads TGCAGTGCTAGTTCGGGACTAGCGGGACAGGCGAGCACAGATACGCAGTATTTT.

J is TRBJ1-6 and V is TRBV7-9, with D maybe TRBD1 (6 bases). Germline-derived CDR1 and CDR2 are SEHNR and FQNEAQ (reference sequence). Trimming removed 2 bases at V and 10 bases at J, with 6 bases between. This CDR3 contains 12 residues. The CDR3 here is CASSLRGSPLHF. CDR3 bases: TGTGCCAGCAGCTTAAGGGGGTCACCCCTCCACTTT.

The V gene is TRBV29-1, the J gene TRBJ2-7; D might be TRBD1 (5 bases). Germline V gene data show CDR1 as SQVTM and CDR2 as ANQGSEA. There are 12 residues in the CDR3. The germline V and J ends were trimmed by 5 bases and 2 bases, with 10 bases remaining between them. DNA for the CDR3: TGCAGCGTTAGACAGCCTACCTACGAGCAGTACTTC. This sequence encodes CSVRQPTYEQYF.

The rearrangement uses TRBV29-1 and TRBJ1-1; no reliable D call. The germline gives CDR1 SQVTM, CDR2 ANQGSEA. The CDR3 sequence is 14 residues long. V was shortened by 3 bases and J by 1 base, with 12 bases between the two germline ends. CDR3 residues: CSVERPFGNTEAFF. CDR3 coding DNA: TGCAGCGTTGAGCGCCCTTTTGGGAACACTGAAGCTTTCTTT.

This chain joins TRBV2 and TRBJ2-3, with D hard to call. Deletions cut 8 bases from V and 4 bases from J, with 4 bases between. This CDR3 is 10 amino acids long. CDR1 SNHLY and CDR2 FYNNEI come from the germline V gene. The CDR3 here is CASEADTQYF. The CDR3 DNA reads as TGTGCCAGCGAGGCAGATACGCAGTATTTT.

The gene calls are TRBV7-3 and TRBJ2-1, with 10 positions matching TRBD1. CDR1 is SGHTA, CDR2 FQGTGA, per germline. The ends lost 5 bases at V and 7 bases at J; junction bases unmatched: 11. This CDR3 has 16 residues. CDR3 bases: TGTGCCAGCAGCGAGCCGGGACAGGGGCTGAGGAATGAGCAGTTCTTC. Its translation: CASSEPGQGLRNEQFF.

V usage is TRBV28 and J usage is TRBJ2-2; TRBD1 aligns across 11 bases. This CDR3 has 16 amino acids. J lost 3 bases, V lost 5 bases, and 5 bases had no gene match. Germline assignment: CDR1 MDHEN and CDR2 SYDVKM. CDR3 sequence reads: CASSARTGGYTGELFF. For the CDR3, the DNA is TGTGCCAGCAGTGCGCGGACAGGGGGCTACACCGGGGAGCTGTTTTTT.

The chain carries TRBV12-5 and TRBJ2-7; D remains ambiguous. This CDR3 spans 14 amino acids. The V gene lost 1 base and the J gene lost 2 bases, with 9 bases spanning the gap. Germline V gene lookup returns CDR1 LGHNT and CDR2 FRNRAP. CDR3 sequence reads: CASGLGSPPYEQYF. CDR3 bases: TGTGCTAGTGGTTTGGGCAGTCCCCCCTACGAGCAGTACTTC.

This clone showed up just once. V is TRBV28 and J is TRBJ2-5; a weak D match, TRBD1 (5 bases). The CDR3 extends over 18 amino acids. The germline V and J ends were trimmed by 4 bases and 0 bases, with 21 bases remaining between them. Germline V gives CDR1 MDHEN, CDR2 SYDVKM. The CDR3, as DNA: TGTGCCAGCAGTTCGCCCGTAGGGGCGGCACCGTACCAAGAGACCCAGTACTTC. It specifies CASSSPVGAAPYQETQYF.